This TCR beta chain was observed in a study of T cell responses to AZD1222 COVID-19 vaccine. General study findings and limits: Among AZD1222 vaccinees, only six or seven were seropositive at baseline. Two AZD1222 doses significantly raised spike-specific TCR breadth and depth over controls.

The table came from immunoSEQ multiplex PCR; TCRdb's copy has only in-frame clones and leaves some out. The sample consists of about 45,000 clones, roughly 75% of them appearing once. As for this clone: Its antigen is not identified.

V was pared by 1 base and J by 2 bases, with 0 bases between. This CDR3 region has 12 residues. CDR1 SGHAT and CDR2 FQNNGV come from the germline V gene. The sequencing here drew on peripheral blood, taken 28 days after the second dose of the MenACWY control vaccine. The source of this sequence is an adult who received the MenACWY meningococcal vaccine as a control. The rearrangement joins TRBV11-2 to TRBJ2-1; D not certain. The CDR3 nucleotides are TGTGCCAGCAGCTTAGCCTACAATGAGCAGTTCTTC. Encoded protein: CASSLAYNEQFF.